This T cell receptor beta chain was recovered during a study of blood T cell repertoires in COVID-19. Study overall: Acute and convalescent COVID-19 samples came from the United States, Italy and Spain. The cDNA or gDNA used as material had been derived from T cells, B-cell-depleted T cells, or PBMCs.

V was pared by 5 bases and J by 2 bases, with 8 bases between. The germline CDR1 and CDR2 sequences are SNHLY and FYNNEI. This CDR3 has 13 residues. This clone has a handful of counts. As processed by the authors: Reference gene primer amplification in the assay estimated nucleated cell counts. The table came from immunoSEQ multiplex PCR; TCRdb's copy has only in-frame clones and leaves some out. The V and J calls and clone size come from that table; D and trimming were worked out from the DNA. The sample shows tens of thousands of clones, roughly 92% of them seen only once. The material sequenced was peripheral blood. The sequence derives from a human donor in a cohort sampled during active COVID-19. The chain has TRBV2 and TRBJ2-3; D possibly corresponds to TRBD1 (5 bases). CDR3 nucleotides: TGTGCCAGCAGTCTTGGGGCCACAGATACGCAGTATTTT. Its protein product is CASSLGATDTQYF.